The 3 T cell receptor beta chains listed next were all sequenced from one sample in a study of blood T cell repertoires in COVID-19 (dated by TCRdb to 2018 to 2020). The library was produced with the immunoSEQ multiplex PCR assay. Drawn from immuneACCESS, this table holds only the in-frame rearrangements with V and J called that TCRdb kept. Clones are partly lost; checked studies trace under half to an unresolved V gene and leave the rest unexplained. The sample table contains tens of thousands of clones; only one count was recorded for around 83% of them. The ten biggest clones cover 30% to 45% of the sample. The sequencing sample was made of peripheral blood. The origin of the receptors is a man aged 80 or over with active or convalescent COVID-19.

This sequence joins TRBV29-1 and TRBJ1-2; the match to TRBD1 covers 8 bases. Germline CDR1 and CDR2: SQVTM and ANQGSEA. CDR3 length: 14 amino acids. V lost 1 base to trimming and J lost 4 bases; unmatched junction nucleotides: 5. In DNA, the CDR3 is TGCAGCGTTGAAGGGACAGGGATGGGCTATGGCTACACCTTC. It translates to CSVEGTGMGYGYTF. Combining the CDR3 with reference TRBV29-1 and TRBJ1-2 gives the whole variable domain SAVISQKPSRDICQRGTSLTIQCQVDSQVTMMFWYRQQPGQSLTLIATANQGSEATYESGFVIDKFPISRPNLTFSTLTVSNMSPEDSSIYLCSVEGTGMGYGYTFGSGTRLTVV.

The CDR3 protein is CASSPATSLGVRNEQFF. The CDR3 DNA reads TGTGCCAGCAGCCCAGCGACTAGCCTTGGCGTTCGGAATGAGCAGTTCTTC. The rearrangement links TRBV7-8 to TRBJ2-1; 7 bases align to TRBD2. CDR1 and CDR2 (germline): SGHVS, FQNEAQ. CDR3 length equals 17 residues. With V trimmed by 5 bases and J by 7 bases, 17 bases remained unmatched.

This rearrangement joins TRBV14 to TRBJ2-1, with D possibly TRBD2 on 7 matching bases. Germline assignment: CDR1 SGHDN and CDR2 FVKESK. The CDR3 runs to 22 residues. V lost 4 bases and J 5 bases, leaving 36 bases between the germline ends. The CDR3 coding sequence is TGTGCCAGCAGCCCATTGGGCCGGGGGGCGCTCAGTTGGGAGACTGGAAACAATGAGCAGTTCTTC. It is translated as CASSPLGRGALSWETGNNEQFF. Full variable domain (remainder filled in from reference TRBV14 and TRBJ2-1): EAGVTQFPSHSVIEKGQTVTLRCDPISGHDNLYWYRRVMGKEIKFLLHFVKESKQDESGMPNNRFLAERTGGTYSTLKVQPAELEDSGVYFCASSPLGRGALSWETGNNEQFFGPGTRLTVL.